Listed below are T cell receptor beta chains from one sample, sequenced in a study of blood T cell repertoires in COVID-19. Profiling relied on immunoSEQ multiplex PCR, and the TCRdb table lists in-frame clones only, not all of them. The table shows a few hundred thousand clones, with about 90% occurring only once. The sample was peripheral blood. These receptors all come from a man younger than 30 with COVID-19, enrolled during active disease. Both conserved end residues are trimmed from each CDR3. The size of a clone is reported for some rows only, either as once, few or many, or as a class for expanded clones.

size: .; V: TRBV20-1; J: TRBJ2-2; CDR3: SVRSAGELF
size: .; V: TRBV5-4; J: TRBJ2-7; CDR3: ASSLGGRTYEQY
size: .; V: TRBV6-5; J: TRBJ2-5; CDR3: ASSRGQETQY
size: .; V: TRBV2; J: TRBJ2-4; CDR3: ASSIEIAKNIQY
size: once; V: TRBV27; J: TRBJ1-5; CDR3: ASSKGSQPQH
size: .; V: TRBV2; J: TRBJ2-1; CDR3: ASNRDYHNEQF
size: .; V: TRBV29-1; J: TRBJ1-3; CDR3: SVVTALRNTIY
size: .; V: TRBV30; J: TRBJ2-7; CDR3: AWSPPSARREQY
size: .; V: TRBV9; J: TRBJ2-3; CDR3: ASSVSQSLTDTQY
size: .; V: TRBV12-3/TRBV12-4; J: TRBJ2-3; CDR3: ASSLRGDTQY
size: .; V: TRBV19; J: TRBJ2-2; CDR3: ASRGAGNTGELF
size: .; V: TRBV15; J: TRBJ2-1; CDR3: ATSRVKRESDNEQF
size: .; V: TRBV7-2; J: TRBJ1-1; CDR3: ASSQLTGQNTEAF
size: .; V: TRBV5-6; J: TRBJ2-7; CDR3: ASSRPGQGDEQY
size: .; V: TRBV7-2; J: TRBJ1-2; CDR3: ASSSPGTANYGYT
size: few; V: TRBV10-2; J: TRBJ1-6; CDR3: ASSENQGSYNSPLH
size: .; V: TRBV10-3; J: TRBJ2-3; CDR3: AINEAGVTDTQY
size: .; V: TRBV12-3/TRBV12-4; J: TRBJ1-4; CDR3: ASGWAFDGKLF
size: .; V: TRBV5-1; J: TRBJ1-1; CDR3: ASSTTTGGTEAF
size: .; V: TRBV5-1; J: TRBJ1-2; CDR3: ASSLGATYGYT
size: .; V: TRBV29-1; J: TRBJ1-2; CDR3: SVAGQSNYGYT
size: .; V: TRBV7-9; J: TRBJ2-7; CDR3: ASSSQGIEQY
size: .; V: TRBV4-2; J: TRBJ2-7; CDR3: ASSQVAKPSSYEQY
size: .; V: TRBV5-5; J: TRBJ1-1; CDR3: ASSLVVGAGEAF
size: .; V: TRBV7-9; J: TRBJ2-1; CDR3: ASSLEATDPHEQF